This record covers a single T cell receptor (beta chain). Antigen specificity is unknown. The CDR3 is made up of 11 amino acids. V shed 6 bases and J shed 9 bases, with 15 bases lying between them. From germline, CDR1 is DFQATT and CDR2 SNEGSKA (reference sequence). An expansion of CD8+CD57+ cells by flow cytometry had been shown in patients chosen for sequencing. Every patient had severe acquired aplastic anemia. Genomic DNA, serving as template, underwent TCR beta VDJ and CDR3 profiling. TCRdb fed the reads into MiXCR, producing one record per CDR3 protein. In the table there are around 170,000 distinct CDR3 sequences, just under 50% of which are singletons. This entry is derived from a study of CD8+CD57+ T cells in acquired aplastic anemia. Study-level background: Isolated CD4+ and CD8+ cells, once sorted, yielded DNA averaging roughly 3 ug. Overall study results and limits: Patients and controls were found to share around 30 CD8+ CDR3 sequences.

The TCR sequence derives from a human donor with aplastic anemia. The material sequenced was sorted CD4+, CD8+, or CD8+CD57+ T cells (not recorded which) from PBMCs. V and J are TRBV20-1 and TRBJ2-7; tentative D call: TRBD1 (5 bases). The CDR3 DNA reads TGCAGTGCAACGACAGCGACGGGGCAGTACTTC. Its protein product is CSATTATGQYF.